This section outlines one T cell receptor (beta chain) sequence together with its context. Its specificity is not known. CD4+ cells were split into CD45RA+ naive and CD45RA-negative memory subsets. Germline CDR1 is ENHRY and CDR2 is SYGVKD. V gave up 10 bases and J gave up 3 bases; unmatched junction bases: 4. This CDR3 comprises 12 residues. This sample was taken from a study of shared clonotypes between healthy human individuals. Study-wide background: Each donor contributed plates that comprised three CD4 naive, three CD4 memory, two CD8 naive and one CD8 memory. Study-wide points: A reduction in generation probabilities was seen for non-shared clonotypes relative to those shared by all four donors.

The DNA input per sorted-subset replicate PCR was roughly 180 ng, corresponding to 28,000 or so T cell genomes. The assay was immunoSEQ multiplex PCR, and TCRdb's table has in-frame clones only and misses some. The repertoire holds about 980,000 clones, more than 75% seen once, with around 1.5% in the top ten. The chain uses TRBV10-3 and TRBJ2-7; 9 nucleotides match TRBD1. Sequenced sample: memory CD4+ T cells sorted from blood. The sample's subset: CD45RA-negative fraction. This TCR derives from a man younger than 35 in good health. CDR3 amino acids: CATVGQGYEQYF. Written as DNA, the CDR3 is TGTGCCACCGTGGGACAGGGCTACGAGCAGTACTTC.